This TCR beta chain was sequenced in a study of T cells after yellow fever vaccination (dated by TCRdb to the late 2010s). About the investigation overall: The SMART-Seq v4 Ultra Low Input RNA kit was used to prepare libraries from fractions with low cell numbers. Blood was collected at multiple timepoints before and after primary and secondary immunization, and bulk PBMC replicates and cell subsets were isolated. The cohort comprised two healthy male donors, one aged 18 to 30 and one aged 30 to 40 years. To follow T-cell clones before and after both primary and booster YFV17D yellow fever vaccination, bulk TCR alpha and beta repertoires underwent longitudinal sequencing.

Study-wide conclusions, independent of this receptor: Compared with the primary T-cell response, the secondary T-cell response was faster but weaker, reaching its peak on day 5 rather than on day 15. A small fraction of clonotypes appeared in both the CD4 and CD8 compartments, likely as a result of convergent recombination. Most clones expanded after primary vaccination (roughly 96% of CD4 and roughly 90% of CD8) were re-detected after the booster, suggesting that broad memory maintenance occurred. Because only two donors were included in the study, the extent to which the findings can be generalized is limited. Computational filtering was needed because FACS-sorted repertoires could contain abundant contaminating clonotypes from the bulk population.

The meaning of the sample's treatment or condition label: live attenuated yellow fever vaccine strain. PBMCs were isolated from peripheral blood using a standard Ficoll-Paque protocol. Dynabeads CD4 and CD8 positive selection kits were used to isolate CD4 and CD8 T-cell fractions. TriZol was used to extract RNA from bulk PBMCs, from CD4 and CD8 fractions, and from dextramer-positive and dextramer-negative fractions. This clonotype was seen only a few times. Its cognate antigen has yet to be identified. No qualities accompany the bases; no much larger clone lies one base away. Sequencing was performed on an Illumina NovaSeq 6000. TCR cDNA was synthesized by 5'RACE template switching, which introduced a universal primer site and unique molecular identifiers. cDNA synthesis was primed from both the TCR alpha and TCR beta constant segments. Library amplification used two PCR steps, and the second PCR step added sample barcodes and sequencing adapters. Sequencing of libraries was performed on Illumina HiSeq 2500 (2x100 bp) or NovaSeq (2x150 bp). The original methods were these. MIGEC was used to demultiplex reads and collapse the reads into UMI consensus sequences, and MiXCR was used for V(D)J alignment. Clonotypes responding to the vaccine were identified with edgeR on replicate PBMC samples, with the criteria of FDR below 0.01 and a log2 fold change above 5 up to day 15. Bulk clonotypes were assigned CD4 or CD8 identity according to which sequenced CD4 or CD8 repertoire held them at higher abundance. TCRdb's own reprocessing of the public reads used fastp at Q25 and MiXCR and kept productive beta chains. Each entry merges the rows of one CDR3 protein and shows their most common DNA and genes. For this entry, the V and J calls and clone size follow TCRdb and not the study's own pipeline. The sample table contains over 250,000 distinct CDR3 sequences; only one count was recorded for 5.2% of them. The top ten clonotypes cover more than 3% of the sample.

A distance of 20 bases separates the germline ends of V and J, which lose 4 bases and 7 bases respectively. From a lookup of the germline V gene, CDR1 and CDR2 are SGHTA and FQGNSA. The CDR3 spans 15 residues, from the cysteine through the phenylalanine. The only DNA kept is the CDR3, 45 bases in frame from the first base. Sequences were derived from CD4+ T cells sorted from PBMCs, sampled on the day of the yellow fever booster vaccination. The sequence links TRBV7-2 to TRBJ2-7, with no D gene named confidently. The clonotype comes from a man in his late teens or twenties who received the YFV17D yellow fever vaccine. The CDR3 reads as follows: CASSSRSSLQLEQYF. In nucleotide form, the sequence is TGTGCCAGCAGCTCCAGATCCTCTCTCCAACTAGAGCAGTACTTC. This CDR3, with the reference TRBV7-2 and TRBJ2-7 proteins standing in past its ends, gives the full variable domain GAGVSQSPSNKVTEKGKDVELRCDPISGHTALYWYRQSLGQGLEFLIYFQGNSAPDKSGLPSDRFSAERTGGSVSTLTIQRTQQEDSAVYLCASSSRSSLQLEQYFGPGTRLTVT.